These 16 T cell receptor beta chains share one sample of origin, sequenced in a study of ipilimumab plus nivolumab after autologous stem cell transplantation. The assay was immunoSEQ multiplex PCR, and TCRdb's table has in-frame clones only and misses some. Altogether 40,000 to 45,000 clones are present, almost 95% being singletons, with the ten largest covering under 1%. Here the sequenced sample was PBMCs, taken in a trial of ipilimumab plus nivolumab as post-transplant consolidation. The receptors stem from a male donor with multiple myeloma.

This rearrangement joins TRBV16 to TRBJ1-5; D gene ambiguous. The length of the CDR3 is 15 residues. V was cut by 6 bases and J by 8 bases, with 20 bases left in between. In germline, CDR1 is KGHSY, CDR2 FQNENV. The CDR3 nucleotides are TGTGCCAGCAGTCAACAGACTCTTTCAACGAAGCCCCAGCATTTT. As protein: CASSQQTLSTKPQHF.

The chain joins TRBV6-6 to TRBJ2-2; D may be TRBD2 (5 bases). CDR1 is MNHNY and CDR2 is SVGAGI in the germline V gene (reference sequence). V was clipped by 6 bases and J by 7 bases, with 12 bases between them. CDR3 length: 13 amino acids. CDR3 residues: CASSERWGGELFF. CDR3 nucleotides: TGTGCCAGCAGCGAGCGGTGGGGCGGGGAGCTGTTTTTT.

CDR3: CASSYQAREGEQYF. The CDR3 region has the DNA TGTGCCAGCAGCTACCAGGCGAGGGAGGGCGAGCAGTACTTC. The chain is built from TRBV4-2 and TRBJ2-7; TRBD2 agrees at 7 bases. V lost 5 bases, J lost 6 bases, and 10 bases stayed unmatched. The CDR3 extends over 14 amino acids. The germline V gene encodes CDR1 LGHNA and CDR2 YNFKEQ.

This chain connects TRBV19 to TRBJ1-5, with a weak D call TRBD1 (6 bases). The V and J ends lost 4 bases and 0 bases respectively, with 13 bases between them. Germline-derived CDR1 and CDR2 are LNHDA and SQIVND (reference sequence). The CDR3 is 16 amino acids. The CDR3 reads CASSTRQDISNQPQHF. CDR3 nucleotides: TGTGCCAGTAGTACTAGACAGGACATTAGCAATCAGCCCCAGCATTTT. Full variable domain (missing parts from reference TRBV19 and TRBJ1-5): DGGITQSPKYLFRKEGQNVTLSCEQNLNHDAMYWYRQDPGQGLRLIYYSQIVNDFQKGDIAEGYSVSREKKESFPLTVTSAQKNPTAFYLCASSTRQDISNQPQHFGDGTRLSIL.

The rearrangement links TRBV11-2 to TRBJ2-3; the D is unclear. Deletions cut 0 bases from V and 9 bases from J, with 10 bases between. Per the germline V gene, CDR1 is SGHAT and CDR2 is FQNNGV. The CDR3 is 13 residues long. Written as DNA, the CDR3 is TGTGCCAGCAGCTTAGAGACCGGCTTGACGCAGTATTTT. It yields the protein CASSLETGLTQYF.

This clone turned up a few times. The chain has TRBV7-2 and TRBJ2-1; the D gene is possibly TRBD1 (6 bases). Germline values: CDR1 SGHTA, CDR2 FQGNSA. This CDR3 is built from 15 residues. Trimming cost V 1 base and J 5 bases, with 12 bases left between them. The CDR3 here is CASSLEQGSHNEQFF. CDR3 DNA sequence: TGTGCCAGCAGCTTAGAACAGGGATCTCACAATGAGCAGTTCTTC.

CDR3 DNA: TGTGCCAGCAGCTTAAGGAGGACAGGATCCTACAATGAGCAGTTCTTC. Its protein is CASSLRRTGSYNEQFF. This chain uses TRBV7-2 with TRBJ2-1; 7 nucleotides line up with TRBD1. CDR3 size: 16 residues. Trimming removed 2 bases from V and 1 base from J; junction bases left unmatched: 5. In germline, CDR1 is SGHTA, CDR2 FQGNSA.

J is TRBJ2-7 and V is TRBV19; no definite D call. The length of the CDR3 is 13 residues. V dropped 1 base and J dropped 3 bases, with 7 bases sitting between them. CDR1 and CDR2 from the germline V gene are LNHDA and SQIVND (reference sequence). The CDR3 DNA follows: TGTGCCAGTAGTATAGCGGACGGCTACGAGCAGTACTTC. Translated, it gives CASSIADGYEQYF.

The V and J genes are TRBV7-2 and TRBJ2-3; 7 bases line up with TRBD1. The junction had 9 bases not matched to a gene; V was cut back by 5 bases and J by 4 bases. The CDR3 consists of 15 residues. Germline V CDR1 and CDR2: SGHTA, FQGNSA. CDR3 sequence (DNA): TGTGCCAGCAGCCCACAGACAGGGTTGGCAGATACGCAGTATTTT. This codes for CASSPQTGLADTQYF.

The chain employs TRBV28 and TRBJ1-2; D remains ambiguous. The V gene lost 6 bases and the J gene lost 6 bases, with 14 bases spanning the gap. The CDR3 totals 13 residues. Germline values: CDR1 MDHEN, CDR2 SYDVKM. The CDR3 protein is CASRGTLLNGYTF. The CDR3 DNA is TGTGCCAGCAGAGGCACCCTCCTGAATGGCTACACCTTC.

The rearrangement uses TRBV7-2 and TRBJ2-3; 9 nucleotides line up with TRBD2. The CDR3 sequence is 15 residues long. V gave up 5 bases and J gave up 8 bases; unmatched junction bases: 11. Germline V CDR1 and CDR2: SGHTA, FQGNSA. The CDR3 region has the DNA TGTGCCAGCAGCCTGCCCAGGCGCGGGAGGGTTACGCAGTATTTT. It yields the protein CASSLPRRGRVTQYF. The complete variable domain, with remaining parts taken from reference TRBV7-2 and TRBJ2-3, reads GAGVSQSPSNKVTEKGKDVELRCDPISGHTALYWYRQSLGQGLEFLIYFQGNSAPDKSGLPSDRFSAERTGGSVSTLTIQRTQQEDSAVYLCASSLPRRGRVTQYFGPGTRLTVL.

The V gene is TRBV5-4, the J gene TRBJ1-2; TRBD1 agrees at 11 bases. The germline V gene encodes CDR1 SGHNT and CDR2 YYREEE (reference sequence). Losses at the gene ends were 4 bases for V and 3 bases for J; bases not matched to a gene: 8. The CDR3 is 16 residues long. CDR3 residues: CASSQARTGGDYGYTF. In DNA, the CDR3 is TGTGCCAGCAGCCAAGCGCGGACAGGGGGCGACTATGGCTACACCTTC.

J is TRBJ1-1 and V is TRBV19; 10 bases are a match to TRBD1. Trimming cost V 7 bases and J 11 bases; bases outside gene matches: 13. CDR3 length: 14 residues. Per the germline V gene, CDR1 is LNHDA and CDR2 is SQIVND (reference sequence). CDR3 nucleotide sequence: TGTGCCAGTACCCCCCCCCGGACAGGGGGTCTTGCTTTCTTT. As protein: CASTPPRTGGLAFF.

The gene calls are TRBV11-2 and TRBJ2-7; 10 nucleotides align to TRBD2. This CDR3 has 14 amino acids. Germline V gene lookup returns CDR1 SGHAT and CDR2 FQNNGV. Trimming took 6 bases from V and 11 from J; bases not matched to a gene: 13. Here the CDR3 DNA reads TGTGCCAGCAGTTCTTCCGGGACTAGCGCTCGTGAGTACTTC. It translates to CASSSSGTSAREYF.

V usage is TRBV19 and J usage is TRBJ1-2, with 7 bases identical to TRBD1. CDR1 is LNHDA and CDR2 is SQIVND in the germline V gene (reference sequence). The V gene end was trimmed by 5 bases and the J gene end by 4 bases; junction bases not matched to a gene: 13. The CDR3 is 16 residues long. The CDR3, as DNA: TGTGCCAGTAGTCCCCTAGGGACAGCCAAGCCCTATGGCTACACCTTC. Its protein is CASSPLGTAKPYGYTF.

V usage is TRBV4-1 and J usage is TRBJ1-4; possible D gene TRBD1, 5 bases. This CDR3 is 16 amino acids long. The germline V gene has CDR1 MGHRA and CDR2 YSYEKL. Between the trimmed V and J ends, which lost 0 bases and 8 bases, there was a span of 16 bases. DNA for the CDR3: TGCGCCAGCAGCCAAGATAGTCGGCAGGGCATGGAAAAACTGTTTTTT. As protein: CASSQDSRQGMEKLFF.